This is a list of T cell receptor beta chains from one sample in a study of T cells in localized non-small cell lung cancer. Assay used: immunoSEQ multiplex PCR; TCRdb lists only in-frame clones, some missing. The table lists 30,000 to 45,000 clones, around 88% of them singletons. Here the sequenced sample was peripheral blood, taken before any cancer treatment. The receptors shown here come from a woman aged 40-70 years with stage I lung adenocarcinoma. CDR3s include the opening cysteine and the closing phenylalanine or tryptophan. Only part of the rows carry a size: once, few, many, or a class if the clone is expanded.

cdr3_aa j_call clone_size v_call
CASSVGLLAGTYNEQFF TRBJ2-1 NA TRBV9
CASSLARTGVYGANVLTF TRBJ2-6 few TRBV5-4
CASSIKRGAEAFF TRBJ1-1 NA TRBV19
CASSAQGRNTEAFF TRBJ1-1 NA TRBV4-2
CASSSNSYNEQFF TRBJ2-1 once TRBV7-2
CATSRASTDTQYF TRBJ2-3 NA TRBV15
CASSPPGGARSNQPQHF TRBJ1-5 NA TRBV18
CASSFGGGYEQYF TRBJ2-7 NA TRBV28
CASSVNRGTGYTF TRBJ1-2 NA TRBV2
CASSPAGQLGYGYTF TRBJ1-2 NA TRBV5-1
CASSRTFLETQYF TRBJ2-5 once TRBV7-9
CASNLVRQWNTEAFF TRBJ1-1 NA TRBV5-6
CASSLTGTGDNEQFF TRBJ2-1 NA TRBV18
CASSLRGYNEQFF TRBJ2-1 few TRBV7-2
CASSISETGNTIYF TRBJ1-3 few TRBV19
CASSDGGHQPQHF TRBJ1-5 NA TRBV6-1
CASSLSQANTEAFF TRBJ1-1 NA TRBV5-4
CASSARALRNNSPLHF TRBJ1-6 NA TRBV2
CASSPPGLRGYTF TRBJ1-2 once TRBV6-5
CASSEARGGRGDTQYF TRBJ2-3 NA TRBV2
CASSFSGGWVGEQFF TRBJ2-1 NA TRBV13
CASSRLGGIQETQYF TRBJ2-5 NA TRBV5-4
CASNKKRVQGPTDTQYF TRBJ2-3 NA TRBV7-8
CAWSGDIGTEAFF TRBJ1-1 few TRBV30
CASSDHRTGSTDTQYF TRBJ2-3 NA TRBV6-1
CASSQPGRDYGYTF TRBJ1-2 NA TRBV4-1
CASSYGSEETQYF TRBJ2-5 NA TRBV6-5
CASSLVSPGPNSPLHF TRBJ1-6 NA TRBV7-8
CASSLKSGGETQYF TRBJ2-5 few TRBV5-4
CASSFYIRQDDNEQFF TRBJ2-1 NA TRBV5-5
CANLCPGSSYEQYF TRBJ2-7 NA TRBV6-4
CASSEGVRTAYFSYNEQFF TRBJ2-1 NA TRBV2
CASSRDYQETQYF TRBJ2-5 once TRBV7-3
CASTKTGGTQETQYF TRBJ2-5 NA TRBV2
CASSIGSRGGARYEQYF TRBJ2-7 once TRBV19
CASRGGSTGTYEQYF TRBJ2-7 NA TRBV28
CASSPRDRSNEKLFF TRBJ1-4 NA TRBV5-6
CASSVDRYEQFF TRBJ2-1 NA TRBV27
CASSMGGNTEAFF TRBJ1-1 NA TRBV19
CASSHPGQGFYEQYF NA NA TRBV18
CASSSRLAGLSYEQYF TRBJ2-7 NA TRBV5-4
CAWSAKGWGNTDTQYF TRBJ2-3 NA TRBV30
CASSLVGEYQETQYF TRBJ2-5 NA TRBV5-1
CASSLRPGTSGPLHF TRBJ1-6 NA TRBV7-2
CASSNTGTGTNEQFF TRBJ2-1 few TRBV6-6
CALIFMNTEAFF TRBJ1-1 NA TRBV30
CATSRASQGNTIYF TRBJ1-3 NA TRBV15
CASSYTGGDRMNTEAFF TRBJ1-1 NA TRBV27
CASSPVGKDAQYF TRBJ2-3 NA TRBV18
CASSPTSGGASDTQYF TRBJ2-3 NA TRBV18
CASSPRQNEQFF TRBJ2-1 NA TRBV5-1
CASSFRVAGVGELFF TRBJ2-2 NA TRBV5-4
CASSQQVDKNIQYF TRBJ2-4 NA TRBV18
CASRDYRIQFSYEQYF TRBJ2-7 NA TRBV2
CASSRDGGNTIYF TRBJ1-3 NA TRBV5-1
CASSQETFSTDTQYF TRBJ2-3 NA TRBV4-1
CASSLDRTTYNEQFF TRBJ2-1 NA TRBV7-2
CASSDRTGDTGELFF TRBJ2-2 NA TRBV6-4